This entry lists 32 T cell receptor beta chains sequenced from one sample in a study of blood T cell repertoires in COVID-19. Assay: immunoSEQ multiplex PCR; the TCRdb copy retains only in-frame clones and omits some. The data contain about 52,000 clones, 82% of them singletons. Sequenced input: peripheral blood. These receptors all come from a man at least 80 years old with COVID-19, enrolled during active disease.

This chain joins TRBV11-2 and TRBJ2-1; unclear D gene. The germline V gene encodes CDR1 SGHAT and CDR2 FQNNGV. V shed 4 bases and J shed 5 bases, with 3 bases lying between them. This CDR3 is built from 11 residues. The CDR3 region is CASSSNNEQFF. CDR3 nucleotides: TGTGCCAGCAGCTCTAACAATGAGCAGTTCTTC.

The CDR3 coding sequence is TGTGCCAGCAGCTTAAGACAGGGGAACACCGGGGAGCTGTTTTTT. It translates to CASSLRQGNTGELFF. The chain employs TRBV7-2 and TRBJ2-2, with 7 nucleotides matching TRBD1. Germline assignment: CDR1 SGHTA and CDR2 FQGNSA. The CDR3 covers 15 residues. V lost 2 bases, J lost 1 base, and 1 base stayed unmatched. Filled out from reference TRBV7-2 and TRBJ2-2, the complete variable domain reads GAGVSQSPSNKVTEKGKDVELRCDPISGHTALYWYRQSLGQGLEFLIYFQGNSAPDKSGLPSDRFSAERTGGSVSTLTIQRTQQEDSAVYLCASSLRQGNTGELFFGEGSRLTVL.

V and J are TRBV6-4 and TRBJ1-2; no clear D. Germline CDR1 and CDR2: MRHNA and SNTAGT. The CDR3 length is 17 residues. V shed 6 bases and J shed 3 bases, with 23 bases lying between them. CDR3 sequence: CASSHLPVREVDYGYTF. The DNA of the CDR3 is TGTGCCAGCAGCCACCTTCCTGTTAGGGAGGTTGACTATGGCTACACCTTC.

The V call is TRBV11-2, the J call TRBJ1-2, with D possibly matching TRBD1 (5 bases). Germline CDR1 and CDR2: SGHAT and FQNNGV. V lost 1 base and J 8 bases, leaving 11 bases between the germline ends. The CDR3 has 13 residues. The CDR3, as DNA: TGTGCCAGCAGCTTAGGCGGGGGGGTAGGCTACACCTTC. It specifies CASSLGGGVGYTF.

J is TRBJ1-6 and V is TRBV5-6; TRBD1 might be the D (6 bases). From germline, CDR1 is SGHDT and CDR2 YYEEEE. The germline V and J ends were trimmed by 1 base and 2 bases, with 16 bases remaining between them. The CDR3 sequence is 18 residues long. This CDR3 is CASSLTTGTGAYNSPLHF. DNA of the CDR3: TGTGCCAGCAGCTTGACGACAGGCACCGGGGCCTATAATTCACCCCTCCACTTT.

This sequence joins TRBV2 and TRBJ1-5; 9 nucleotides line up with TRBD1. This CDR3 has 14 amino acids. V gave up 6 bases and J gave up 5 bases; unmatched junction bases: 5. CDR1 SNHLY and CDR2 FYNNEI come from the germline V gene. The CDR3 loop is CASSGTGRHQPQHF. The CDR3 DNA reads TGTGCCAGCAGCGGGACAGGGAGGCATCAGCCCCAGCATTTT.

The rearrangement uses TRBV7-2 and TRBJ2-1, with TRBD1 as a possible D gene (5 bases). Per the germline V gene, CDR1 is SGHTA and CDR2 is FQGNSA. The CDR3 runs 14 residues. The ends were cut back, 9 bases at V and 10 bases at J, with 22 bases in the middle. The chain's CDR3 is CARSQVGPPGEQFF. The CDR3 nucleotides read TGTGCCAGGTCACAGGTAGGTCCCCCAGGCGAGCAGTTCTTC.

This clone was seen a handful of times. The chain recombines TRBV5-1 with TRBJ2-3; 11 positions match TRBD1. Germline V gene data show CDR1 as SGHRS and CDR2 as YFSETQ. This CDR3 has 14 residues. Unmatched junction bases numbered 7, after V lost 7 bases and J lost 6 bases. DNA of the CDR3: TGCGCCAGCGGCTCCGGGACAGGGGGTGATACGCAGTATTTT. Encoded protein: CASGSGTGGDTQYF.

The J gene is TRBJ1-2, the V gene TRBV19, with TRBD1 identical over 10 bases. From germline, CDR1 is LNHDA and CDR2 SQIVND (reference sequence). The CDR3 consists of 13 residues. With V trimmed by 5 bases and J by 7 bases, 4 bases remained unmatched. The CDR3 protein is CASSRDRGIGYTF. The CDR3 region has the DNA TGTGCCAGTAGTCGGGACAGGGGTATTGGCTACACCTTC.

This clone appeared a few times. The chain employs TRBV19 and TRBJ1-2; D possibly corresponds to TRBD1 (5 bases). Trimming shortened V by 6 bases and J by 4 bases, and 15 bases separated the two germline ends. Looked up from germline, CDR1 is LNHDA and CDR2 is SQIVND (reference sequence). There are 14 residues in the CDR3. In DNA form, the CDR3 reads TGTGCCAGTAGCCCCATCAGGGCTGGCTATGGCTACACCTTC. It codes for CASSPIRAGYGYTF. Supplemented by reference TRBV19 and TRBJ1-2, the full variable domain reads DGGITQSPKYLFRKEGQNVTLSCEQNLNHDAMYWYRQDPGQGLRLIYYSQIVNDFQKGDIAEGYSVSREKKESFPLTVTSAQKNPTAFYLCASSPIRAGYGYTFGSGTRLTVV.

This clone was observed a single time. This chain connects TRBV21-1 to TRBJ2-2; the table's D call TRBD1 went unverified against the DNA. TRBV21-1 is noted as a pseudogene. The CDR3 runs 16 residues. CDR3 in amino acids: CASSRSRVANTGELFF. CDR3 bases: TGTGCCAGCAGCAGATCCAGGGTAGCGAACACCGGGGAGCTGTTTTTT.

This clone was picked up one time. The chain is built from TRBV5-4 and TRBJ2-1; TRBD2 aligns across 10 bases. This CDR3 is 14 amino acids long. Germline CDR1 SGHNT, CDR2 YYREEE (reference sequence). V shed 0 bases, J shed 6 bases, and the junction held 0 bases outside the gene matches. The CDR3 protein is CASSLASGSNEQFF. Here the CDR3 DNA reads TGTGCCAGCAGCTTGGCTAGCGGGAGCAATGAGCAGTTCTTC.

The chain couples TRBV6-2 or TRBV6-3 to TRBJ1-5; D not resolved. The CDR3 consists of 14 residues. Trimming stripped 2 bases from V and 4 bases from J, with 9 bases between. Germline lookup yields CDR1 MNHEY and CDR2 SVGEGT. CDR3 in amino acids: CASSYPGGNQPQHF. The DNA of the CDR3 is TGTGCCAGCAGTTACCCGGGAGGGAATCAGCCCCAGCATTTT.

The J gene is TRBJ2-2, the V gene TRBV24-1; a possible D gene is TRBD1 (6 bases). This CDR3 comprises 19 residues. The germline gives CDR1 KGHDR, CDR2 SFDVKD. Deletions cut 5 bases from V and 1 base from J, with 22 bases between. The CDR3 loop reads CATSGHITPGHMNTGELFF. The DNA for the CDR3 is TGTGCCACCAGTGGCCACATTACGCCGGGACACATGAACACCGGGGAGCTGTTTTTT.

The CDR3 here is CASSMNPGLAGGGDTQYF. The CDR3 DNA follows: TGTGCCAGCAGTATGAATCCGGGACTAGCGGGAGGAGGAGATACGCAGTATTTT. The chain links TRBV6-4 to TRBJ2-3; 15 bases map to TRBD2. This CDR3 is 18 amino acids long. Germline V gives CDR1 MRHNA, CDR2 SNTAGT. J lost 5 bases, V lost 5 bases, and 11 bases had no gene match.

CDR3 region: CASRTEGQGVPTQYF. The CDR3 nucleotides read TGTGCCAGCAGGACAGAGGGACAGGGGGTCCCTACGCAGTATTTT. This chain connects TRBV6-6 to TRBJ2-3; 11 nucleotides agree with TRBD1. This CDR3 is built from 15 residues. Germline lookup yields CDR1 MNHNY and CDR2 SVGAGI (reference sequence). V shed 6 bases and J 8 bases; nucleotides not matched to a gene: 10.

V is TRBV6-4 and J is TRBJ1-5; D not resolved. Trimming took 5 bases from V and 0 from J, leaving 11 bases between them. There are 15 residues in the CDR3. Germline CDR1 reads MRHNA; CDR2 reads SNTAGT. The CDR3 sequence: CASSLASGSNQPQHF. In DNA form, the CDR3 reads TGTGCCAGCAGTTTAGCCTCCGGTAGCAATCAGCCCCAGCATTTT.

The genes are TRBV5-6 and TRBJ1-1; 7 bases are a match to TRBD1. Germline assignment: CDR1 SGHDT and CDR2 YYEEEE. The CDR3 has 13 amino acids. V shed 2 bases, J shed 5 bases, and the junction held 3 bases outside the gene matches. The CDR3, as DNA: TGTGCCAGCAGCTTCCGGGACAGAACTGAAGCTTTCTTT. Amino acids: CASSFRDRTEAFF. Drawing the rest from reference TRBV5-6 and TRBJ1-1, the complete variable domain is DAGVTQSPTHLIKTRGQQVTLRCSPKSGHDTVSWYQQALGQGPQFIFQYYEEEERQRGNFPDRFSGHQFPNYSSELNVNALLLGDSALYLCASSFRDRTEAFFGQGTRLTVV.

V is TRBV2 and J is TRBJ2-5; possibly TRBD2 for D (6 bases). Trimming removed 6 bases from V and 0 bases from J, with 23 bases in between. Looked up from germline, CDR1 is SNHLY and CDR2 is FYNNEI. The CDR3 consists of 18 residues. The CDR3 nucleotides are TGTGCCAGCAGCCGCCGGGACTCGACCCGGTGGCACCAAGAGACCCAGTACTTC. Amino acids: CASSRRDSTRWHQETQYF.

This clone was counted only a few times. The chain couples TRBV6-4 to TRBJ2-7, with TRBD2 matching over 7 bases. V trimming: 3 bases; J trimming: 2 bases; junction bases outside the gene matches: 7. From germline, CDR1 is MRHNA and CDR2 SNTAGT. CDR3 length: 15 amino acids. The CDR3 region is CASSERGGEPYEQYF. The CDR3, as DNA: TGTGCCAGCAGTGAACGGGGAGGGGAGCCCTACGAGCAGTACTTC.

The rearrangement uses TRBV18 and TRBJ1-3, with unresolved D. The CDR3 runs 15 residues. Trimming took off 6 bases at V and 0 bases at J, with 12 bases between the two ends. Germline loops: CDR1 KGHSH, CDR2 LQKENI. The CDR3 nucleotides are TGTGCCAGCTCGTCCGGAGTGAGCTCTGGAAACACCATATATTTT. It yields the protein CASSSGVSSGNTIYF. Complete variable domain (other parts from reference TRBV18 and TRBJ1-3): NAGVMQNPRHLVRRRGQEARLRCSPMKGHSHVYWYRQLPEEGLKFMVYLQKENIIDESGMPKERFSAEFPKEGPSILRIQQVVRGDSAAYFCASSSGVSSGNTIYFGEGSWLTVV.

The rearrangement joins TRBV6-5 to TRBJ1-2; a possible D gene is TRBD1 (5 bases). The CDR3 contains 14 residues. V lost 5 bases and J 2 bases, leaving 12 bases between the germline ends. CDR1 is MNHEY, CDR2 SVGAGI, per germline. The CDR3 loop reads CASSPDTRNYGYTF. CDR3 coding DNA: TGTGCCAGCAGTCCGGACACGCGAAACTATGGCTACACCTTC.

The rearrangement joins TRBV10-3 to TRBJ2-7, with a weak D call TRBD1 (6 bases). With 4 bases removed from V and 1 base from J, the gap between germline ends came to 8 bases. The germline V gene encodes CDR1 ENHRY and CDR2 SYGVKD. The CDR3 runs to 13 residues. This chain's CDR3 is CAISAGVSYEQYF. The CDR3 DNA sequence: TGTGCCATCAGTGCAGGGGTATCCTACGAGCAGTACTTC.

The chain employs TRBV6-4 and TRBJ2-1; 7 bases match TRBD1. Germline loops: CDR1 MRHNA, CDR2 SNTAGT. CDR3 size: 15 residues. V was pared by 2 bases and J by 10 bases, with 11 bases of the junction left unmatched. The CDR3 DNA reads as TGTGCCAGCAGTGACCCCGAGACAGGGTCGAAAGAGCAGTTCTTC. This sequence encodes CASSDPETGSKEQFF.

The chain links TRBV11-2 to TRBJ2-2, with a weak D call TRBD2 (6 bases). CDR3 size: 16 residues. Trimming removed 4 bases from V and 0 bases from J, with 12 bases in between. CDR1 and CDR2 from the germline V gene are SGHAT and FQNNGV. CDR3 residues: CASSSRRDANTGELFF. The CDR3 DNA sequence: TGTGCCAGCAGCTCCAGGCGGGACGCGAACACCGGGGAGCTGTTTTTT.

This clone was seen just once. This sequence joins TRBV30 and TRBJ1-2; a possible D gene is TRBD1 (5 bases). The germline V gene has CDR1 GTSNPN and CDR2 SVGIG (reference sequence). The CDR3 runs to 16 residues. The V end was cut by 0 bases, the J end by 2 bases, with 16 bases between. CDR3 DNA sequence: TGTGCCTGGAGTGTACCCCCCCCAGGGCCGAACTATGGCTACACCTTC. Its translation: CAWSVPPPGPNYGYTF.

The chain uses TRBV4-3 and TRBJ1-3; the D gene is possibly TRBD1 (5 bases). The germline gives CDR1 LGHNA, CDR2 YSLEER. CDR3 length equals 16 residues. V was clipped by 0 bases and J by 3 bases, with 12 bases between them. The CDR3 DNA reads TGCGCCAGCAGCCAAGAACCGGGGGACGGTGGAAACACCATATATTTT. It encodes CASSQEPGDGGNTIYF.

The chain links TRBV19 to TRBJ1-1; 7 bases agree with TRBD1. V lost 6 bases and J lost 0; bases outside the gene matches: 4. The V gene's germline CDR1 is LNHDA and CDR2 SQIVND (reference sequence). This CDR3 has 14 amino acids. The CDR3 nucleotides are TGTGCCAGTAGAAGACAGGGTTTGAACACTGAAGCTTTCTTT. It specifies CASRRQGLNTEAFF.

The chain links TRBV5-1 to TRBJ1-6; 7 nucleotides match TRBD1. Per germline, CDR1 SGHRS and CDR2 YFSETQ. CDR3 length: 15 amino acids. J lost 8 bases, V lost 4 bases, and 9 bases had no gene match. The CDR3 coding sequence is TGCGCCAGCAGCCCCATAGGGCAGGGGGATTCACCCCTCCACTTT. Its translation: CASSPIGQGDSPLHF.

There are a few counts of this clone. The rearrangement links TRBV27 to TRBJ1-5; D call uncertain. The CDR3 sequence is 14 residues long. Trimming stripped 2 bases from V and 0 bases from J, with 5 bases between. The V gene's germline CDR1 is MNHEY and CDR2 SMNVEV (reference sequence). The CDR3 sequence is CASSLRDSNQPQHF. In DNA, the CDR3 is TGTGCCAGCAGTTTACGGGATAGCAATCAGCCCCAGCATTTT.

This clone is labeled medium-sized. The CDR3 nucleotides read TGTGCCAGCAGCTTAGTGGGAGGGACAAGCCAAGAGACCCAGTACTTC. Protein product: CASSLVGGTSQETQYF. The rearrangement joins TRBV7-2 to TRBJ2-5; weak D call: TRBD2 (7 bases). CDR1 is SGHTA and CDR2 is FQGNSA in the germline V gene. Trimming left V 1 base short and J 1 base short, with 13 bases between. This CDR3 has 16 residues.

The J gene is TRBJ1-2, the V gene TRBV30; the D gene is possibly TRBD1 (6 bases). The V end lost 3 bases, the J end lost 3 bases, and 17 bases lay between the germline ends. The CDR3 contains 15 residues. Germline CDR1 is GTSNPN and CDR2 is SVGIG (reference sequence). CDR3 in amino acids: CAWRPPGRGYYGYTF. The CDR3 region has the DNA TGTGCCTGGAGGCCCCCCGGGAGGGGGTACTATGGCTACACCTTC.